These 24 T cell receptor beta chains came from one sample sequenced in a study of long-term antiretroviral therapy in people with HIV. With survey level as its setting, the immunoSEQ assay was v3.0. TCRdb's table, derived via immunoSEQ multiplex PCR, lists solely in-frame clones and lacks some. The table lists some 19,000 clones, roughly 79% of them singletons, with about 6.9% in the top ten. Here the sequenced sample was unsorted PBMCs, taken 2.2 years after starting antiretroviral therapy. The receptors here all came from a man aged 45-60 years with HIV.

The CDR3 protein is CATSRGNGGALDTQYF. Written as DNA, the CDR3 is TGTGCCACCAGCAGAGGGAACGGGGGGGCTTTAGATACGCAGTATTTT. The rearrangement joins TRBV15 to TRBJ2-3, with 8 positions matching TRBD2. Germline CDR1 reads LNHNV; CDR2 reads YYDKDF (reference sequence). There are 16 residues in the CDR3. The J segment lost 5 bases and the V segment lost 1 base, leaving 8 bases of the junction unmatched.

The chain uses TRBV5-1 and TRBJ1-1; 7 positions match TRBD1. The CDR3 is 13 amino acids. Germline trimming cut 4 bases from V and 0 bases from J; bases unmatched to any gene: 0. Germline V lookup: CDR1 SGHRS, CDR2 YFSETQ. CDR3 DNA sequence: TGCGCCAGCAGCCAGGGGGTGAACACTGAAGCTTTCTTT. Its protein is CASSQGVNTEAFF.

The rearrangement links TRBV18 to TRBJ1-2, with a tentative D call TRBD1 (5 bases). Germline V gives CDR1 KGHSH, CDR2 LQKENI. Trimming shortened V by 5 bases and J by 6 bases, and 10 bases separated the two germline ends. CDR3 length: 12 residues. CDR3: CASSSGLDGYTF. Written as DNA, the CDR3 is TGTGCCAGCTCATCGGGACTCGATGGCTACACCTTC.

The chain links TRBV7-2 to TRBJ1-1; D may be TRBD1 (5 bases). The CDR3 is made up of 16 amino acids. V dropped 1 base and J dropped 7 bases, with 19 bases sitting between them. Germline CDR1 SGHTA, CDR2 FQGNSA. For the CDR3, the DNA is TGTGCCAGCAGCTTAGTAGCGTCCCAGGGCTACAGTGAAGCTTTCTTT. It yields the protein CASSLVASQGYSEAFF.

The chain couples TRBV28 to TRBJ2-6, with TRBD1 matching over 7 bases. Germline CDR1 is MDHEN and CDR2 is SYDVKM. With 5 bases clipped from V and 3 bases from J, the junction kept 4 bases outside the gene matches. The length of the CDR3 is 15 residues. The DNA of the CDR3 is TGTGCCAGCAGTAACAGGGGAAATGGGGCCAACGTCCTGACTTTC. This encodes CASSNRGNGANVLTF.

The chain couples TRBV11-2 to TRBJ2-7; D is ambiguous. With 0 bases removed from V and 3 bases from J, the gap between germline ends came to 12 bases. This CDR3 region has 15 residues. Germline V lookup: CDR1 SGHAT, CDR2 FQNNGV. The CDR3 coding sequence is TGTGCCAGCAGCTTAGATCCATGGACGGGCTACGAGCAGTACTTC. Encoded protein: CASSLDPWTGYEQYF.

The V and J genes are TRBV30 and TRBJ1-5; D uncertain. The V and J ends lost 2 bases and 5 bases respectively, with 10 bases between them. CDR1 is GTSNPN, CDR2 SVGIG, per germline (reference sequence). The CDR3 runs 13 residues. The CDR3 protein is CAWSLAWDQPQHF. CDR3 in DNA: TGTGCCTGGAGTTTGGCTTGGGATCAGCCCCAGCATTTT.

There are a few counts of this clone. V gene TRBV18 combines with J gene TRBJ1-1; TRBD1 might be the D (5 bases). The germline CDR1 and CDR2 sequences are KGHSH and LQKENI. CDR3 length: 15 amino acids. V was pared by 3 bases and J by 0 bases, with 11 bases between. CDR3 loop: CASSPLQEMNTEAFF. CDR3 DNA sequence: TGTGCCAGCTCACCCCTACAGGAGATGAACACTGAAGCTTTCTTT.

This chain joins TRBV13 and TRBJ1-5, with 9 bases lining up with TRBD1. With 5 bases clipped from V and 4 bases from J, the junction kept 3 bases outside the gene matches. The CDR3 totals 14 residues. CDR1 PRHDT and CDR2 FYEKMQ come from the germline V gene (reference sequence). The CDR3 protein is CASSLGTGNQPQHF. DNA of the CDR3: TGTGCCAGCAGCCTCGGGACAGGGAATCAGCCCCAGCATTTT.

The V call is TRBV5-4, the J call TRBJ2-1, with D possibly matching TRBD1 (6 bases). The CDR3 length is 17 residues. CDR1 is SGHNT, CDR2 YYREEE, per germline (reference sequence). V gave up 0 bases and J gave up 7 bases, with 20 bases separating them. This CDR3 is CASSLGTLGAPENEQFF. The CDR3 region has the DNA TGTGCCAGCAGCTTGGGGACTTTGGGGGCGCCAGAAAATGAGCAGTTCTTC.

The chain carries TRBV18 and TRBJ2-3, with TRBD1 as a possible D gene (5 bases). The CDR3 loop spans 13 amino acids. CDR1 is KGHSH, CDR2 LQKENI, per germline. V was shortened by 2 bases and J by 5 bases, with 8 bases between the two germline ends. CDR3 loop: CASSPSQEDTQYF. CDR3 nucleotide sequence: TGTGCCAGCTCACCATCACAGGAAGATACGCAGTATTTT.

The chain links TRBV28 to TRBJ2-7; a possible D gene is TRBD2 (7 bases). Trimming stripped 7 bases from V and 0 bases from J, with 10 bases between. The CDR3 extends over 13 amino acids. The germline gives CDR1 MDHEN, CDR2 SYDVKM. The CDR3 region has the DNA TGTGCCAGCATCGGGGGGCACTCCTACGAGCAGTACTTC. Translated, it gives CASIGGHSYEQYF.

A single count supports this clone. The V and J genes are TRBV7-5 and TRBJ2-5; TRBD2, as called in the table, went unchecked against the DNA. TRBV7-5 is marked as a pseudogene. The CDR3 sequence is 16 residues long. CDR3 coding DNA: TGTGCCAGAAGCTTAAGGGCTAGCGGGAGTTGGGAGACCCAGTACTTC. Residues: CARSLRASGSWETQYF.

V usage is TRBV30 and J usage is TRBJ1-2, with TRBD1 matching 11 bases. The CDR3 runs 16 residues. J was trimmed by 4 bases and V by 2 bases; bases with no gene match: 9. Germline CDR1 GTSNPN, CDR2 SVGIG (reference sequence). Here the CDR3 reads CAWSTPGQGEFYGYTF. In DNA form, the CDR3 reads TGTGCCTGGAGTACCCCGGGACAGGGGGAGTTCTATGGCTACACCTTC.

CDR3 in amino acids: CGTPTGILRGYKNIQYF. CDR3 DNA sequence: TGTGGGACCCCGACAGGGATCCTCAGGGGATACAAAAACATTCAGTACTTC. J is TRBJ2-4 and V is TRBV12-5, with 7 bases matching TRBD1. Germline V gene sequence: CDR1 LGHNT, CDR2 FRNRAP. This CDR3 contains 17 residues.

The chain combines TRBV28 with TRBJ2-4; 12 nucleotides agree with TRBD2. The germline CDR1 and CDR2 sequences are MDHEN and SYDVKM. The CDR3 loop spans 16 amino acids. V gave up 5 bases and J gave up 4 bases; unmatched junction bases: 6. DNA of the CDR3: TGTGCCAGCAGTCAAGGACTAGCGGGGCTAAAAAACATTCAGTACTTC. This gives the protein CASSQGLAGLKNIQYF.

The V call is TRBV19, the J call TRBJ1-2, with unresolved D. The CDR3 sequence is 15 residues long. CDR1 LNHDA and CDR2 SQIVND come from the germline V gene (reference sequence). V lost 7 bases and J 4 bases, leaving 19 bases between the germline ends. This chain's CDR3 is CASKAPERQTYGYTF. The DNA for the CDR3 is TGTGCCAGTAAGGCCCCCGAGCGGCAGACCTATGGCTACACCTTC.

V is TRBV28 and J is TRBJ2-1, with 8 positions matching TRBD2. After removal of 7 bases from V and 4 bases from J, the junction contained 12 bases not matched to a gene. Germline CDR1 reads MDHEN; CDR2 reads SYDVKM. This CDR3 is built from 16 residues. CDR3 amino acids: CASNRSRGGRYNEQFF. CDR3 sequence (DNA): TGTGCCAGCAATCGATCACGGGGCGGGAGGTACAATGAGCAGTTCTTC. Full variable domain (outside the CDR3, taken from reference TRBV28 and TRBJ2-1): DVKVTQSSRYLVKRTGEKVFLECVQDMDHENMFWYRQDPGLGLRLIYFSYDVKMKEKGDIPEGYSVSREKKERFSLILESASTNQTSMYLCASNRSRGGRYNEQFFGPGTRLTVL.

This chain joins TRBV15 and TRBJ1-1; 7 bases align to TRBD1. The J segment lost 7 bases and the V segment lost 3 bases, leaving 5 bases of the junction unmatched. The CDR3 contains 13 residues. Germline CDR1 is LNHNV and CDR2 is YYDKDF (reference sequence). The CDR3 region is CATSSGTAREAFF. The CDR3 DNA reads TGTGCCACCAGCAGCGGGACAGCCCGTGAAGCTTTCTTT.

This chain links TRBV6-1 with TRBJ2-7; TRBD2 matches 7 bases. CDR3 length equals 14 residues. Per germline, CDR1 MNHNS and CDR2 SASEGT. V lost 3 bases to trimming and J lost 6 bases; unmatched junction nucleotides: 8. The CDR3 region has the DNA TGTGCCAGCAGTGAGTTGTGGTGGGGGGGCGAGCAGTACTTC. Protein: CASSELWWGGEQYF.

The chain combines TRBV7-6 with TRBJ2-5, with TRBD2 identical over 7 bases. J gave up 5 bases and V 5 bases, and 11 bases lay outside the gene matches. CDR1 and CDR2 from the germline V gene are SGHVS and FNYEAQ. CDR3 length: 15 residues. CDR3: CASSPQTPRGETQYF. The CDR3 DNA sequence: TGTGCCAGCAGCCCGCAGACCCCGCGGGGGGAGACCCAGTACTTC.

The chain uses TRBV19 and TRBJ1-1; perhaps TRBD1 as D (5 bases). The CDR3 is 13 amino acids. The germline V gene has CDR1 LNHDA and CDR2 SQIVND (reference sequence). Trimming took 3 bases from V and 3 from J, leaving 8 bases between them. In nucleotides, the CDR3 is TGTGCCAGTAGTATCGAGGGGTACACTGAAGCTTTCTTT. Amino acids: CASSIEGYTEAFF. The full variable domain, with the rest looked up from reference TRBV19 and TRBJ1-1, is DGGITQSPKYLFRKEGQNVTLSCEQNLNHDAMYWYRQDPGQGLRLIYYSQIVNDFQKGDIAEGYSVSREKKESFPLTVTSAQKNPTAFYLCASSIEGYTEAFFGQGTRLTVV.

This clone occurred a few times. V and J are TRBV19 and TRBJ2-7; 16 bases fit TRBD2. Trimming at V came to 7 bases and at J to 6 bases, leaving 9 bases not matched to a gene. The CDR3 extends over 16 amino acids. Per the germline V gene, CDR1 is LNHDA and CDR2 is SQIVND (reference sequence). CDR3 DNA sequence: TGTGCCAGTACACCGGGACTAGCGGGAGGGCCAAGCGAGCAGTACTTC. As protein: CASTPGLAGGPSEQYF.

J is TRBJ1-1 and V is TRBV9, with D possibly TRBD1 on 5 matching bases. The germline V gene encodes CDR1 SGDLS and CDR2 YYNGEE. This CDR3 spans 17 amino acids. The germline V and J ends were trimmed by 3 bases and 1 base, with 19 bases remaining between them. This CDR3 reads CASSAGVDTFRNTEAFF. The CDR3 DNA follows: TGTGCCAGCAGCGCGGGGGTAGATACATTTCGGAACACTGAAGCTTTCTTT.